This T cell receptor beta chain comes out of a study of vaccination and CD4 T cells after COVID-19. General observations from the study: From about 20 to 38, the median of SARS-CoV-2-reactive clonotypes rose without reaching significance.

As concerns this clonotype: Its antigen is currently unknown. This may stem from a read error, because a much larger clone lies one nucleotide away.

With V trimmed by 5 bases and J by 5 bases, 8 bases remained unmatched. CDR3 length equals 15 residues. Sequenced with the Oncomine TCR Beta short-read assay was DNA taken from cultured CD4+ T cells. MiXCR was run by TCRdb on the PCR reads, yielding one entry per CDR3 protein. The sample shows under 9,000 distinct CDR3 sequences, about 47% of them seen only once. Treatment meaning: approximately nine-day PBMC culture with coronavirus spike peptide pools or control peptides (ViraFEST assay). Cultures of PBMCs, two million per well, were set up with about 10 IU/ml IL-2 and approximately 9.7 ug/ml peptide pools. It was on days 3 and 7 that half the medium was replaced with fresh IL-2 medium.

The chain links TRBV12-3 or TRBV12-4 to TRBJ1-2, with 10 bases fitting TRBD1. The sequenced sample was CD4+ T cells from blood, cultured in vitro. The sequence was collected from a human donor who had recovered from COVID-19. This CDR3 reads CASSLWTGGDYGYTF. The CDR3 nucleotides are TGTGCCAGCAGTCTATGGACAGGGGGTGATTATGGCTACACCTTC.